This T cell receptor (beta chain) was sequenced for a study of shared clonotypes between healthy human individuals. The CDR3 is 14 amino acids. Trimming shortened V by 5 bases and J by 5 bases, and 14 bases separated the two germline ends. CDR1 and CDR2 from the germline V gene are SGHTS and YDEGEE. The assay used deep level. TCRdb's table, derived via immunoSEQ multiplex PCR, lists solely in-frame clones and lacks some. This sample carries about 710,000 clones, around three quarters of them seen once, and the ten largest clones take around 2%. V is TRBV5-8 and J is TRBJ1-5; TRBD1 is a possible D gene (6 bases). This clonotype was sampled from a woman aged 25 to 39 in good health. The sample comprised memory CD4+ T cells sorted from blood. Subset meaning: CD45RA-negative fraction. This chain's CDR3 is CASRYSDRDQPQHF. Here the CDR3 DNA reads TGTGCCAGCAGATATTCGGACAGAGATCAGCCCCAGCATTTT.